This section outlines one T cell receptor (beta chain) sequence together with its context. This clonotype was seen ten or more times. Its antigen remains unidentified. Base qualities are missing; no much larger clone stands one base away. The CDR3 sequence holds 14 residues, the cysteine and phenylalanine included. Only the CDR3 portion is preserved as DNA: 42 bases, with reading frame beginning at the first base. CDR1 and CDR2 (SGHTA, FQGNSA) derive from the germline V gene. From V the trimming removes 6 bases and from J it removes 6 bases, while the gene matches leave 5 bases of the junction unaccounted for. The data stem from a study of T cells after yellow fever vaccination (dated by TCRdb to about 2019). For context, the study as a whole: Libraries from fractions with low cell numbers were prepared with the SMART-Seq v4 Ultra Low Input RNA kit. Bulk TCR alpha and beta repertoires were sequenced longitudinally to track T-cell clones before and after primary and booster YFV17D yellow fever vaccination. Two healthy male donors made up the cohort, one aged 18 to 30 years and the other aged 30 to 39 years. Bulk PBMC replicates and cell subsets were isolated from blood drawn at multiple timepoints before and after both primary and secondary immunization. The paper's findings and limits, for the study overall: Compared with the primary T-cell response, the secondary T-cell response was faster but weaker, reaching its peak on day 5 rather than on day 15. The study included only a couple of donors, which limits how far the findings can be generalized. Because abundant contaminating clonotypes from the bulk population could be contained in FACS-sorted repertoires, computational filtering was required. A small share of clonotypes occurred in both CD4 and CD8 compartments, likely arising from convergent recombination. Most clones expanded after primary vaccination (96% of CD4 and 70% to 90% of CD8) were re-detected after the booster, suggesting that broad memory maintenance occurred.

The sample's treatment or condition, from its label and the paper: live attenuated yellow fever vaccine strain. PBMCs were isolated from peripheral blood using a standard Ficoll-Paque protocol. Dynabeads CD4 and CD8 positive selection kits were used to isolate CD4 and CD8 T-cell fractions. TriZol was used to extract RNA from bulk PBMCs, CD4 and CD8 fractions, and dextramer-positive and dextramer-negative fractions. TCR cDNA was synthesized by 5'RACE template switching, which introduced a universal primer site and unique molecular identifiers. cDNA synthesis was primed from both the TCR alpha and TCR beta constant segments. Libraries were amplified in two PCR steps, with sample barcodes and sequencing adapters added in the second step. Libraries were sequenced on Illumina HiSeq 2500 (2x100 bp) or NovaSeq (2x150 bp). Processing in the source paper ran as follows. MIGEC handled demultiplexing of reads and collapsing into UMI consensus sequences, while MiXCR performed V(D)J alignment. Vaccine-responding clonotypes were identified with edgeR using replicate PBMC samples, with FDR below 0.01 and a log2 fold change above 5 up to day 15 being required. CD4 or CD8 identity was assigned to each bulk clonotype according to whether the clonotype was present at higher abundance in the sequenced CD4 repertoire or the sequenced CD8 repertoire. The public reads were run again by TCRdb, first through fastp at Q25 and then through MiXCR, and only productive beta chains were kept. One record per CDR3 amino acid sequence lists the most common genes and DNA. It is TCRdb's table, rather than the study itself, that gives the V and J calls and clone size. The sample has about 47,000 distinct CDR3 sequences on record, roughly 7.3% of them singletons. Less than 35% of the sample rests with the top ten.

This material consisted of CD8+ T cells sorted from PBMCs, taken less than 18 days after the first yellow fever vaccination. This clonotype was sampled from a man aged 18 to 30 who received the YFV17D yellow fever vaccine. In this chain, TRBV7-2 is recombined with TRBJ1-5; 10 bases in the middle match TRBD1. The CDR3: CASRDRGDGQPQHF. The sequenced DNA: TGTGCCAGCAGGGACAGGGGGGATGGTCAGCCCCAGCATTTT.